The source of this T cell receptor (beta chain) is a study of CD8+ T cells in alopecia areata. CDR1 is SNHLY, CDR2 FYNNEI, per germline. V shed 6 bases and J 2 bases; nucleotides not matched to a gene: 7. The CDR3 sequence is 17 residues long. Documented treatment: oral pan-JAK inhibitor, 5-10 mg twice daily. As part of sample collection, lesional scalp punch biopsies and peripheral blood were taken from alopecia areata patients. Notes on this clone: Its target is unknown.

General study findings and limits: In scalp and blood, many expanded lesional clones persisted during tofacitinib. Having just one nonresponder leaves the connection between baseline CD8+ expansion and response unresolved.

RNA was isolated and reverse transcribed to cDNA, the sequencing template. Produced via immunoSEQ multiplex PCR; TCRdb's table is partial and in-frame only. The sample records roughly 110,000 clones, around three fifths being singletons. Sequencing used CD8+ T cells sorted from blood, obtained at week 24, from a patient treated with tofacitinib. The chain is built from TRBV2 and TRBJ2-5, with TRBD2 identical over 15 bases. This TCR was recovered from a human donor with alopecia areata. As DNA, the CDR3 is TGTGCCAGCAGGACCACCGGACTAGCGGGGGGGCAAGAGACCCAGTACTTC. Translation gives CASRTTGLAGGQETQYF. The entire variable domain, with the rest obtained from reference TRBV2 and TRBJ2-5, is as follows: EPEVTQTPSHQVTQMGQEVILRCVPISNHLYFYWYRQILGQKVEFLVSFYNNEISEKSEIFDDQFSVERPDGSNFTLKIRSTKLEDSAMYFCASRTTGLAGGQETQYFGPGTRLLVL.